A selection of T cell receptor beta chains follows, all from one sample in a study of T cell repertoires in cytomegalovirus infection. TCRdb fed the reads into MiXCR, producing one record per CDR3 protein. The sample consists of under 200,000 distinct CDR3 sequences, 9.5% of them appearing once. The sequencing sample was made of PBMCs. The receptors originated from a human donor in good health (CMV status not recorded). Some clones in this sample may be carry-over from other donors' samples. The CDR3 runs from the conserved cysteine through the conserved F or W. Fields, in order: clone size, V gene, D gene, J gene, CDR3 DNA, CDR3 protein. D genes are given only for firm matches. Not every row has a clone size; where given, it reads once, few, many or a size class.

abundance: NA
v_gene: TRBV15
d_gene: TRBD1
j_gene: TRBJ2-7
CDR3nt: TGTGCCACCATCGGAGACAGGGGGCGCGAGCAGTACTTC
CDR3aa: CATIGDRGREQYF

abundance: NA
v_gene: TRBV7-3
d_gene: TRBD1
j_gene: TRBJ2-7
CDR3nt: TGTGCCAGCAGCAGCGTCGGACAGGGGAGCGAGCAGTACTTC
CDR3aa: CASSSVGQGSEQYF

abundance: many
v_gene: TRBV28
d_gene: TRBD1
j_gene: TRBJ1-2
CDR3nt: TGTGCCAGCAGTTCCTTAGACAGGGCGAGCTATGGCTACACCTTC
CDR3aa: CASSSLDRASYGYTF

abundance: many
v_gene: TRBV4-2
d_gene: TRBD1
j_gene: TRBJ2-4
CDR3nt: TGTGCCAGCAGGCGTCAAGGGGACAGGGGAGACATTCAGTACTTC
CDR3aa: CASRRQGDRGDIQYF

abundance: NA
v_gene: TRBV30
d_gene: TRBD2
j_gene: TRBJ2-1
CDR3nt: TGTGCCTGGAGTGTACGGGCGGGAGGGCCGGATGAGCAGTTCTTC
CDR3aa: CAWSVRAGGPDEQFF

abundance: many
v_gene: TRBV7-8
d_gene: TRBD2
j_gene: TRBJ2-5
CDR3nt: TGTGCCAGCAGCTTAGACGGGGGGAGTAGGGAGACCCAGTACTTC
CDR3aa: CASSLDGGSRETQYF

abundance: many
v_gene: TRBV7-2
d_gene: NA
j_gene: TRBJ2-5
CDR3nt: TGTGCCAGCAGTCCAGCAGGCGGGAAAGGAGAGACCCAGTACTTC
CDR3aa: CASSPAGGKGETQYF

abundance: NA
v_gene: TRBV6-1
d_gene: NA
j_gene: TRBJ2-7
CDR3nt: TGTGCCAGCTACGCGACAGTCTACGAGCAGTACTTC
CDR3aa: CASYATVYEQYF

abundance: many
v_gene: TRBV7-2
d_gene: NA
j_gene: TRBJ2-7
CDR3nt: TGTGCCAGCAGCTCCAATGCAGGGGGTAGCGGGTACGAGCAGTACTTC
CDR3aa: CASSSNAGGSGYEQYF

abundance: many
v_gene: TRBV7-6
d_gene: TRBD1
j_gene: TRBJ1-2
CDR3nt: TGTGCCAGCAGCGACGAAGACAGGGCTGGGATCTATGGCTACACCTTC
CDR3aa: CASSDEDRAGIYGYTF

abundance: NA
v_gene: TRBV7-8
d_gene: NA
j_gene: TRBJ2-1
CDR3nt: TGTGCCAGCAGCCCCGACGGGAGCCCGACGGGTGATGAGCAGTTCTTC
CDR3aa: CASSPDGSPTGDEQFF

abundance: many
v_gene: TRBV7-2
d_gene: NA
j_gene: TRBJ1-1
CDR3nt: TGTGCCAGCAGCACACAGGGGAACACTGAAGCTTTCTTT
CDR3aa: CASSTQGNTEAFF

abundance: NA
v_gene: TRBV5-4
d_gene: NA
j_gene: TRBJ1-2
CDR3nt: TGTGCCAGCAGCCTACAAGATGGGGGCTACACCTTC
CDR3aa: CASSLQDGGYTF

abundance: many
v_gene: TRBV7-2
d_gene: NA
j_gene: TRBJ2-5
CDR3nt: TGTGCCAGCAGGGGGGCCAGCCAAGAGACCCAGTACTTC
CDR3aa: CASRGASQETQYF

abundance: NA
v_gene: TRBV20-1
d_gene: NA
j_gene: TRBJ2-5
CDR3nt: TGCAGTGCCTTACAGGGTGCAACTGAGACCCAGTACTTC
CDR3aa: CSALQGATETQYF

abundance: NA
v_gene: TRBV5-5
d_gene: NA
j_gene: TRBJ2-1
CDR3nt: TGTGCCAGCAGCTCCACCTTGATAGGGGGTGAAGAGCAGTTCTTC
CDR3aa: CASSSTLIGGEEQFF

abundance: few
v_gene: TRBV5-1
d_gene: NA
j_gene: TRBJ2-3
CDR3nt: TGCGCCAGCAGCTCGGCAGGAGGCTCAAATACGCAGTATTTT
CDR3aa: CASSSAGGSNTQYF

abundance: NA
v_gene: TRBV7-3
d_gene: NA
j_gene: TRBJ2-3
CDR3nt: TGTGCCAGCAGCCGAATGGGGGCCCCGGAAGATACGCAGTATTTT
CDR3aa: CASSRMGAPEDTQYF

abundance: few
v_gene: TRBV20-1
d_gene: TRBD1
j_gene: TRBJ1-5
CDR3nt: TGCAGTGCTAGATCAGGGGGCTTCGGCAATCAGCCCCAGCATTTT
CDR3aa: CSARSGGFGNQPQHF

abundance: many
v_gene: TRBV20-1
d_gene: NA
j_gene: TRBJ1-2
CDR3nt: TGCAGTGCTAGAGATCTGCCAGTCCGGGGCTACACCTTC
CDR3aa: CSARDLPVRGYTF

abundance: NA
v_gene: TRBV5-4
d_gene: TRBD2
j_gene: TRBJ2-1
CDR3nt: TGTGCCAGCGGGGGACTAGCGGGGAACAATGAGCAGTTCTTC
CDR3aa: CASGGLAGNNEQFF

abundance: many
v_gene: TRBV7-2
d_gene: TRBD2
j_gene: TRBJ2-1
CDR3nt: TGTGCCAGCAGCTTAGCCAGCGGGGGGGCTATCGATGAGCAGTTCTTC
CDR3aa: CASSLASGGAIDEQFF

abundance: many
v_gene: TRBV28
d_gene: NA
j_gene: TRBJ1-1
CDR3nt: TGTGCCAGCAATAGGCAGGACCTACTTAACACTGAAGCTTTCTTT
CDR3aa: CASNRQDLLNTEAFF

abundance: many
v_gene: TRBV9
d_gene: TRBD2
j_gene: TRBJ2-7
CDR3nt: TGTGCCAGCAGCCCCCAAGCGGGAGGGCCCAACGAGCAGTACTTC
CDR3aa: CASSPQAGGPNEQYF

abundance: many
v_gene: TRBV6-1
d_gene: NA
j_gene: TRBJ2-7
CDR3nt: TGTGCCAGCCGGGTCCCAAGCTCCTACGAGCAGTACTTC
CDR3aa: CASRVPSSYEQYF

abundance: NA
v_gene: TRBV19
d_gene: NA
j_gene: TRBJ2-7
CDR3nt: TGTGCCAGTAGTACGGCAAACTCCTACGAGCAGTACTTC
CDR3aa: CASSTANSYEQYF